This T cell receptor beta chain was recorded in a study of early T cells in non-severe SARS-CoV-2 infection. Overall study context: Bulk RNA taken from unsorted whole blood was sequenced, leaving chains unpaired.

Tagging with unique molecular identifiers was applied to individual cDNA molecules. TCRdb re-called the 5' RACE reads with MiXCR, one entry per CDR3 protein. The sample records tens of thousands of distinct CDR3 sequences, around 5.4% being singletons. Remarks on this clonotype: No antigen is known for it.

Germline CDR1 reads SGDLS; CDR2 reads YYNGEE. The CDR3 spans 15 residues. The V gene lost 0 bases and the J gene lost 0 bases, with 8 bases spanning the gap. Study-wide results and caveats: A preference for anti-spike CD8 responses marked VDJdb matching, which missed private and CD4 specificities.

The source of this sequence is an adult who was a healthcare worker with PCR-confirmed SARS-CoV-2 infection or an uninfected control (not recorded which). J is TRBJ2-3 and V is TRBV9; D call uncertain. Sequenced sample: whole blood. CDR3 sequence reads: CASSVVATSTDTQYF. In DNA form, the CDR3 reads TGTGCCAGCAGCGTAGTGGCTACTAGCACAGATACGCAGTATTTT. The whole variable domain, filled in from reference TRBV9 and TRBJ2-3, reads DSGVTQTPKHLITATGQRVTLRCSPRSGDLSVYWYQQSLDQGLQFLIQYYNGEERAKGNILERFSAQQFPDLHSELNLSSLELGDSALYFCASSVVATSTDTQYFGPGTRLTVL.